The clone carrying this TCR beta chain was detected only a few times. What it binds is not known. RNA transcripts served as the template for amplifying TCR beta CDR3 regions. During a first-round RT-PCR of the TCR CDR3, the HTBI primer set was used. MiXCR, applied by TCRdb to the multiplex PCR reads, yields one record per CDR3 protein. The sample contains more than 550,000 distinct CDR3 sequences, 45% of which appear only once. The sample is drawn from a study of T cells in Graves' hyperthyroidism and ophthalmopathy. The CDR3 extends over 14 amino acids. Between the trimmed V and J ends, which lost 5 bases and 1 base, there was a span of 11 bases. Findings and limits, study-wide: Before onset, ophthalmopathy was predicted by the model a median around 6 months earlier. In the blood, most expanded thyroid clonotypes above 0.001 appeared as well.

Specimen: peripheral blood or thyroid tissue (not recorded which). This TCR was recovered from an adult man with Graves' disease, either hyperthyroidism or ophthalmopathy (not recorded which). V gene TRBV12-3 or TRBV12-4 combines with J gene TRBJ2-5; D is perhaps TRBD1 (6 bases). For the CDR3, the DNA is TGTGCCAGCAGTGACAGGACAGTCCAAGAGACCCAGTACTTC. Amino acid sequence: CASSDRTVQETQYF.